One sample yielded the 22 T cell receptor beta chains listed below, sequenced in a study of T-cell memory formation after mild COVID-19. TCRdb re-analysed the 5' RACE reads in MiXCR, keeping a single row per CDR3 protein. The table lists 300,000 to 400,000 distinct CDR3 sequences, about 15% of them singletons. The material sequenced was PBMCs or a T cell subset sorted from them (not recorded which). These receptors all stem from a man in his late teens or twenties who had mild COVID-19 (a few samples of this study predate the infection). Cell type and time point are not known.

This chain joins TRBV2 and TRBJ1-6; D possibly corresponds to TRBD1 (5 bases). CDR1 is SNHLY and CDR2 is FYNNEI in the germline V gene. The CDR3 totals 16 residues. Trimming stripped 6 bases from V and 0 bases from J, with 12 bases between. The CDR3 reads CASRGPIISYNSPLHF. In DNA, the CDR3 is TGTGCCAGCAGGGGACCGATCATCTCCTATAATTCACCCCTCCACTTT. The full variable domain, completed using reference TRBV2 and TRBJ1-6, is EPEVTQTPSHQVTQMGQEVILRCVPISNHLYFYWYRQILGQKVEFLVSFYNNEISEKSEIFDDQFSVERPDGSNFTLKIRSTKLEDSAMYFCASRGPIISYNSPLHFGNGTRLTVT.

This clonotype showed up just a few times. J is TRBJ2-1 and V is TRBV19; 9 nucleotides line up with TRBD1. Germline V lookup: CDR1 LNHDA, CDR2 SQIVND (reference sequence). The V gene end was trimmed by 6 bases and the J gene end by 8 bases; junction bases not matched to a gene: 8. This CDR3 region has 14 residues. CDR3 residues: CASREWTGEDEQFF. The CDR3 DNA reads TGTGCCAGTAGGGAATGGACAGGGGAAGATGAGCAGTTCTTC.

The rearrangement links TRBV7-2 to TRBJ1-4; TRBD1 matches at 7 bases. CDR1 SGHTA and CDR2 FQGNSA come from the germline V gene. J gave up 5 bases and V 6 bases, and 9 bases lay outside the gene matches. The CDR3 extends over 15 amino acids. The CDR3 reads CASSIIGTVNEKLFF. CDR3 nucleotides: TGTGCCAGCAGTATCATAGGGACAGTCAATGAAAAACTGTTTTTT. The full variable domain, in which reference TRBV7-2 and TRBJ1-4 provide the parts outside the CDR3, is GAGVSQSPSNKVTEKGKDVELRCDPISGHTALYWYRQSLGQGLEFLIYFQGNSAPDKSGLPSDRFSAERTGGSVSTLTIQRTQQEDSAVYLCASSIIGTVNEKLFFGSGTQLSVL.

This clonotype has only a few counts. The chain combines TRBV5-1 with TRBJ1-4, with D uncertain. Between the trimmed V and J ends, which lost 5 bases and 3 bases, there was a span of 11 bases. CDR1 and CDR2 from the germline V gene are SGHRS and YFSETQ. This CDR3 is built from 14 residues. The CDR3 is CASSGESPNEKLFF. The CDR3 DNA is TGCGCCAGCAGTGGGGAGTCGCCTAATGAAAAACTGTTTTTT.

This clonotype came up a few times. The DNA for the CDR3 is TGCAGTGCCCCGGCGGGCGTAGTAGCCAAAAACATTCAGTACTTC. Amino acids: CSAPAGVVAKNIQYF. This chain links TRBV20-1 with TRBJ2-4; tentatively, D is TRBD2 (5 bases). Trimming stripped 6 bases from V and 0 bases from J, with 15 bases between. This CDR3 is built from 15 residues. Germline CDR1 and CDR2: DFQATT and SNEGSKA (reference sequence).

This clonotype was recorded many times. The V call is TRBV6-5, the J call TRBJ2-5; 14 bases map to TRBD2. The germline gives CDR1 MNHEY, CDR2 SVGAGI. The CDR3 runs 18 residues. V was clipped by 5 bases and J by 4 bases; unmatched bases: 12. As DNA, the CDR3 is TGTGCCAGCAGTCCCGGGACTAGCGGGGGCCAAGGGGTAGAGACCCAGTACTTC. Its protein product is CASSPGTSGGQGVETQYF.

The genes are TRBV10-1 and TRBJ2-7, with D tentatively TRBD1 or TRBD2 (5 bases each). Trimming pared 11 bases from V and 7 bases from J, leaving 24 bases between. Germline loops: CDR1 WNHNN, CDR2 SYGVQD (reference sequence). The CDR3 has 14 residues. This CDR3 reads CALSWCQGPGEQYF. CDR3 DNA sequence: TGCGCCCTTAGTTGGTGTCAGGGACCTGGGGAGCAGTACTTC.

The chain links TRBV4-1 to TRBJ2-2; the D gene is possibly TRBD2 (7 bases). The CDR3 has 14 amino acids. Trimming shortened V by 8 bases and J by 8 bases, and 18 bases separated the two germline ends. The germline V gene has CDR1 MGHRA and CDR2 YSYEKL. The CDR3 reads CASGGAPTGGELFF. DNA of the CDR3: TGCGCCAGCGGGGGGGCTCCGACGGGTGGGGAGCTGTTTTTT.

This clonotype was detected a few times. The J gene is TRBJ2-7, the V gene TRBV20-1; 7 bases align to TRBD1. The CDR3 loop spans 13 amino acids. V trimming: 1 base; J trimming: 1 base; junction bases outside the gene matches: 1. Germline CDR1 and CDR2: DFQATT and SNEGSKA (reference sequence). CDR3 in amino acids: CSARGQGSYEQYF. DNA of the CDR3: TGCAGTGCTAGAGGACAGGGATCCTACGAGCAGTACTTC.

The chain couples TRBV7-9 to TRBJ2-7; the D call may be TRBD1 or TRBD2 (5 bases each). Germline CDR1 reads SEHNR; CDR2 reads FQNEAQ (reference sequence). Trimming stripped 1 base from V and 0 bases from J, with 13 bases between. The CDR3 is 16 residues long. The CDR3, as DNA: TGTGCCAGCAGCTTAGGAGGGGCAGAACTCTCCTACGAGCAGTACGTC. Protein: CASSLGGAELSYEQYV.

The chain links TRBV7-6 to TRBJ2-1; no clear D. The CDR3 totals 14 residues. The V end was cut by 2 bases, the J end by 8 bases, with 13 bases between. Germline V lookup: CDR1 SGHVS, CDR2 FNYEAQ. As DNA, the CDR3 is TGTGCCAGCAGCTTATTTGGCGGCCGGGATGAGCAGTTCTTC. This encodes CASSLFGGRDEQFF.

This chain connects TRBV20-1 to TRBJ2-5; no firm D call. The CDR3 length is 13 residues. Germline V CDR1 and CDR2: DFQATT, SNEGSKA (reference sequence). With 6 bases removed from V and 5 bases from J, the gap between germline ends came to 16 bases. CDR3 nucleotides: TGCAGTGCCCGTGATGGGCTGGGGGAGACCCAGTACTTC. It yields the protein CSARDGLGETQYF.

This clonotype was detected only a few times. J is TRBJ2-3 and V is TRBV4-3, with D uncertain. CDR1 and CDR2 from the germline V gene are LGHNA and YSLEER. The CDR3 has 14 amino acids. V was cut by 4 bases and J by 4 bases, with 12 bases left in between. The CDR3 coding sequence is TGCGCCAGCAGCCTCCGGCCCGGCCCAGATACGCAGTATTTT. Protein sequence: CASSLRPGPDTQYF.

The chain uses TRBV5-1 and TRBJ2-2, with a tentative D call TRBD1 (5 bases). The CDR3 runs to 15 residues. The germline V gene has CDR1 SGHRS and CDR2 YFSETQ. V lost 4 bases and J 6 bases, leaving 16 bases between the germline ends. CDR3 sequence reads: CASSQTPAGSGELFF. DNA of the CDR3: TGCGCCAGCAGCCAGACCCCCGCAGGGTCCGGGGAGCTGTTTTTT.

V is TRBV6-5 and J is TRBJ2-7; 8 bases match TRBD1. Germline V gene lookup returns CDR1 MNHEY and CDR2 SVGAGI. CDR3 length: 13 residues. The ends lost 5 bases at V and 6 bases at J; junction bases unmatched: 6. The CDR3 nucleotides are TGTGCCAGCAGTCACAGGACAGGGTCCGAGCAGTACGTC. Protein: CASSHRTGSEQYV.

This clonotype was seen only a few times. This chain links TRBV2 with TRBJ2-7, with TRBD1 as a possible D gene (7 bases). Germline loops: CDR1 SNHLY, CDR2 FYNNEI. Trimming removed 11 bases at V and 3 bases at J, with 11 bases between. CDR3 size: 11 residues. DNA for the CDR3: TGTGCCGGAGGGGACAGCTACGAGCAGTACGTC. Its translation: CAGGDSYEQYV.

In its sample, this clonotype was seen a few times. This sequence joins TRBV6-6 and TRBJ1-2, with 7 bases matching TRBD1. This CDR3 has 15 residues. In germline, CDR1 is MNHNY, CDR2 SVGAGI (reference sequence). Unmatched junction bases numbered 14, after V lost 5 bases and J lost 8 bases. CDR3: CASSEHRDRTEGYTF. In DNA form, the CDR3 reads TGTGCCAGCAGTGAACACCGGGACAGAACTGAGGGCTACACCTTC.

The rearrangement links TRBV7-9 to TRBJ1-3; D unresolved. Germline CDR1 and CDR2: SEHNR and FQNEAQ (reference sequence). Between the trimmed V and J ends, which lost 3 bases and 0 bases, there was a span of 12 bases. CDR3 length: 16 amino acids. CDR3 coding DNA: TGTGCCAGCAGCTTGAGCGCCCGGCTCTCTGGAAACACCATATATTTT. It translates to CASSLSARLSGNTIYF.

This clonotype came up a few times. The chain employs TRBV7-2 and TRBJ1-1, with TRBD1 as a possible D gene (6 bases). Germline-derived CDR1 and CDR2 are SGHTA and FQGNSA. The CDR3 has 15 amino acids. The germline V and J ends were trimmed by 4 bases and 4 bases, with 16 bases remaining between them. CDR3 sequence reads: CASSSGRGAGTEAFF. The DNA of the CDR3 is TGTGCCAGCAGCTCCGGAAGGGGGGCGGGCACTGAAGCTTTCTTT.

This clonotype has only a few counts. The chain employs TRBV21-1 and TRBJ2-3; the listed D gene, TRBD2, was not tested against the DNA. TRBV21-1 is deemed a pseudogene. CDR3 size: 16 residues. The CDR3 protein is CASSVSPHRITDTQYF. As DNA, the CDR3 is TGTGCCAGCAGTGTTAGTCCCCACAGAATCACAGATACGCAGTATTTT.

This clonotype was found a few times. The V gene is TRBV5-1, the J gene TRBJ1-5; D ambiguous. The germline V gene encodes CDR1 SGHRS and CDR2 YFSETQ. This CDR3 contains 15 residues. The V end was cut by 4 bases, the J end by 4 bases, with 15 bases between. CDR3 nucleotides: TGCGCCAGCAGCCCCGACCCAGGTCCTAATCAGCCCCAGCATTTT. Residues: CASSPDPGPNQPQHF.

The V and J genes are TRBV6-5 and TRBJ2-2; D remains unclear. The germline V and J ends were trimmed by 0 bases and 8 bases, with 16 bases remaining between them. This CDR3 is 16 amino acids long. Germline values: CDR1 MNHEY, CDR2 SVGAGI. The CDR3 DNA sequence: TGTGCCAGCAGTTACTCGTCAGGAACGGCCGGTGGGGAGCTGTTTTTT. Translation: CASSYSSGTAGGELFF.